This T cell receptor (beta chain) was captured by sequencing in a study of shared clonotypes between healthy human individuals (dated by TCRdb to about 2020). A note on the overall study: The cohort included a few men and a couple of women between 18 and 49 years of age. For each donor, CD4 naive and CD4 memory were each run on three plates, CD8 naive on two plates, and CD8 memory on one plate. To estimate repertoire size and how much clonotypes are shared between individuals, the study performed deep sequencing of blood TCR repertoires from five healthy adults. To increase sequencing depth and limit assay-specific biases, different laboratories used diverse techniques to prepare libraries and sequence TCR repertoires. Leukapheresis yielded between about 0.94 and 8.9 billion PBMCs per donor. General findings and caveats noted by the study authors: Even with the large sequencing depth, rarefaction of the sorted-subset datasets indicated that sequencing was incomplete. Around 5% of naive CD4, more than 3% of naive CD8, roughly 2.4% of memory CD4, and around 0.42% of memory CD8 clonotypes were shared across several donors. Naive subsets generally had larger estimated clonotype richness than memory subsets. Sampling was limited to blood, and TCR repertoires in tissue likely differ from TCR repertoires in blood. Pairwise subsampling indicated that sequencing depth was expected to affect the degree of clonotype sharing among donors. Higher generation probabilities were observed for clonotypes shared by all four sorted-subset donors than for non-shared clonotypes. Because the study included a small number of donors, the genetic and exposure-history diversity represented was limited.

Using the deep immunoSEQ assay, multiplex PCR amplified TCR CDR3 regions from genomic DNA. Extracted genomic DNA from each cell subset was distributed evenly across all wells of several immunoSEQ 96-well plates, and each plate was treated as a replicate. For sorted subsets, 150 to 250 ng of genomic DNA, equivalent to around 30,000 T cell genomes, went into each replicate PCR. Purified libraries were quantified with a Qubit 3.0 fluorometer, sized on a Bioanalyzer 2100, and re-quantified with the KAPA Library Quantification kit. A separate single-read 150-cycle Illumina NextSeq 550 flow cell was used to sequence each immunoSEQ 96-well plate. As for how the authors treated the data: Because the immunoSEQ output held only junctional sequences and lacked quality scores, the filtering could not match the filtering applied to full-length reads. Sequences were annotated with PyIR, a Python wrapper for IgBLAST v1.9, and V/J genes and CDR3 were assigned using IMGT germline references. Reads were filtered out if the reads had weak V/J assignments (E-value above 1e-6), no CDR3, stop codons, out-of-frame junctions, or ambiguous translated residues. A V3J clonotype was defined by an identical inferred V gene, J gene, and CDR3 amino acid sequence. Percentage overlap between repertoires was calculated by dividing the number of shared unique clonotypes by the size of the smaller repertoire. Richness of each repertoire was evaluated using RTK rarefaction, the Chao1 estimator, and Recon v2.1 estimates of unobserved clonotypes. OLGA was used to compute generation probabilities for all TCRbeta clonotypes that the gDNA method yielded from a few donors. Drawn from immuneACCESS, this table holds only the in-frame rearrangements with V and J called that TCRdb kept. Clones are partly lost; checked studies trace under half to an unresolved V gene and leave the rest unexplained. The DNA was the basis for D and trimming; V, J and clone size are from that table. A total of roughly 1,100,000 clones appear in this sample, under 80% of them only once. The ten biggest clones cover over 1.3% of the sample.

Note on this clone: The antigen this receptor binds is unknown. No quality values exist for individual bases; no much larger clone is one base distant.

The CDR1 and CDR2 encoded by the germline V gene are SQVTM and ANQGSEA. Relative to germline, V is missing 7 bases and J is missing 7 bases, with 15 bases of the junction outside any gene match. Taken from cysteine to phenylalanine, the CDR3 has 14 residues. Only the CDR3 DNA is retained, 42 bases long and in frame from the first base. The donors were healthy, HIV-negative adults who had no recently reported acute infections or vaccinations. All donors were Caucasian adults living in Nashville, Tennessee, USA. CD4+ T cells were enriched by magnetic negative selection; naive cells were then positively selected on CD45RA, and the negative fraction formed the memory subset. Blood was obtained by leukapheresis, after which PBMCs were separated by Ficoll-Histopaque density gradient centrifugation and cryopreserved in liquid nitrogen vapor phase. Analytical flow cytometry was used to check the purity and quantity of every magnetically sorted T cell population. Genomic DNA was isolated from every sorted fraction and measured by UV absorbance on a Nanodrop 2000c.

This receptor was identified in a man aged 18 to 30 in good health. The chain is made from TRBV29-1 and TRBJ1-2, with 7 junctional bases fitting TRBD1. Sequenced material: memory CD4+ T cells sorted from blood. What the cell subset or site label conveys for this sample: CD45RA-negative fraction. In nucleotides, the sequence is TGCAGCGCCTCCTTAGACAGGGCGAGTGGTGGCTACACCTTC. The encoded protein is CSASLDRASGGYTF.